This entry features one T cell receptor beta chain sequence. This specimen comes from a study of shared T cell receptors in the human thymus. The V gene's germline CDR1 is SQVTM and CDR2 ANQGSEA. CDR3 length: 13 amino acids. Produced via immunoSEQ multiplex PCR; TCRdb's table is partial and in-frame only. The repertoire includes over 450,000 clones, around 78% of them detected once, and roughly 0.013% sits in the top ten. The data also belong to a second study, concerning human thymus T cells. That paper notes: Resections from corrective heart surgery supplied the thymus tissue. Apparent skewing of V and J gene usage characterized both thymic and blood repertoires. Related reports documented highly overlapping thymic repertoires among unrelated individuals.

Source material: thymocytes. The rearrangement uses TRBV29-1 and TRBJ1-2; D is possibly TRBD1 (5 bases). This receptor was identified in a boy in the first two years of life with a congenital heart defect. CDR3 region: CTISSPGMNGYTF. The CDR3 bases are TGCACCATAAGTTCGCCAGGGATGAATGGCTACACCTTC.